A selection of T cell receptor beta chains follows, all from one sample in a study of blood T cell repertoires in COVID-19. Sequencing was performed with immunoSEQ multiplex PCR; in TCRdb, only in-frame clones are kept and a portion is missing. The data hold 200,000 or so clones, with approximately 80% observed a single time. Sequencing was carried out using peripheral blood. These receptors were collected from a woman aged 60-75 years who had recovered from COVID-19. The CDR3 runs from the conserved cysteine through the conserved F or W. Each record gives: clone size, V gene, D gene, J gene, CDR3 DNA, CDR3 protein. The D gene is left open where the match is weak. The size entry is marked missing in some rows and otherwise reads once, few, many or a size class.

clone_size: NA
v_call: TRBV19
d_call: NA
j_call: TRBJ1-2
cdr3_nt: TGTGCCAGTAGTATCCCCGGACACAATAACTATGGCTACACCTTC
cdr3_aa: CASSIPGHNNYGYTF

clone_size: NA
v_call: TRBV10-3
d_call: TRBD1
j_call: TRBJ2-7
cdr3_nt: TGTGCCATCCTGGGGGACAGAACCTACGAGCAGTACTTC
cdr3_aa: CAILGDRTYEQYF

clone_size: NA
v_call: TRBV21-1
d_call: NA
j_call: TRBJ1-1
cdr3_nt: TGTGCCAGCAGCAGAAGAGGAGGAAGCACTGAAGCTTTCTTT
cdr3_aa: CASSRRGGSTEAFF

clone_size: NA
v_call: TRBV7-8
d_call: NA
j_call: TRBJ2-7
cdr3_nt: TGTGCCAGCACTCAAACCGGGACAAGTTACGAGCAGTACTTC
cdr3_aa: CASTQTGTSYEQYF

clone_size: NA
v_call: TRBV27
d_call: NA
j_call: TRBJ1-5
cdr3_nt: TGTGCCAGCAGTTCGGGGGGTCCCAATCAGCCCCAGCATTTT
cdr3_aa: CASSSGGPNQPQHF

clone_size: NA
v_call: TRBV5-5
d_call: NA
j_call: TRBJ1-2
cdr3_nt: TGTGCCAGCACGGAGGGGACGAGCAACTATGGCTACACCTTC
cdr3_aa: CASTEGTSNYGYTF

clone_size: NA
v_call: TRBV19
d_call: TRBD1
j_call: TRBJ2-7
cdr3_nt: TGTGCCACCGGGGACAGGGAGGTCTACGAGCAGTACTTC
cdr3_aa: CATGDREVYEQYF

clone_size: NA
v_call: TRBV5-5
d_call: NA
j_call: TRBJ2-1
cdr3_nt: TGTGCCAGCAGCCCTCCGGGTTGGGCCTACAATGAGCAGTTCTTC
cdr3_aa: CASSPPGWAYNEQFF

clone_size: once
v_call: TRBV2
d_call: NA
j_call: TRBJ2-7
cdr3_nt: TGTGCCAGTGATACGGACAGTACCTACGAGCAGTACTTC
cdr3_aa: CASDTDSTYEQYF

clone_size: NA
v_call: TRBV21-1
d_call: NA
j_call: TRBJ2-6
cdr3_nt: TGTGCCAGCACTAACGGGACTAGCGGGGGAACGTACGGGGCCAACGTCCTGACTTTC
cdr3_aa: CASTNGTSGGTYGANVLTF

clone_size: NA
v_call: TRBV7-9
d_call: NA
j_call: TRBJ1-1
cdr3_nt: TGTGCCAGCAGCTTAGATGACAGGAAGAGTGAAGCTTTCTTT
cdr3_aa: CASSLDDRKSEAFF

clone_size: NA
v_call: TRBV18
d_call: TRBD1
j_call: TRBJ2-4
cdr3_nt: TGTGCCAGCTCACCAGAGGCACAGGGGGCTGTCGGCATTCAGTACTTC
cdr3_aa: CASSPEAQGAVGIQYF

clone_size: NA
v_call: TRBV20-1
d_call: NA
j_call: TRBJ1-5
cdr3_nt: TGCAGTGCTAGTTTGGGCGTTAGCAATCAGCCCCAGCATTTT
cdr3_aa: CSASLGVSNQPQHF

clone_size: NA
v_call: TRBV9
d_call: NA
j_call: TRBJ1-1
cdr3_nt: TGTGCCAGCAGCGCTAACGCGGACTTGAACACTGAAGCTTTCTTT
cdr3_aa: CASSANADLNTEAFF

clone_size: NA
v_call: TRBV3-1/TRBV3-2
d_call: NA
j_call: TRBJ1-3
cdr3_nt: TGTGCCAGCAGCCAGTATATCGGAAACACCATATATTTT
cdr3_aa: CASSQYIGNTIYF

clone_size: NA
v_call: TRBV3-1/TRBV3-2
d_call: TRBD1
j_call: TRBJ2-7
cdr3_nt: TGTGCCAGCAGCCAAGTGGGACAGGGTTCCTACGAGCAGTACTTC
cdr3_aa: CASSQVGQGSYEQYF

clone_size: few
v_call: TRBV30
d_call: TRBD1
j_call: TRBJ1-5
cdr3_nt: TGTGCCTGGAGTGTTGGGACAGGGGATTTGAGCAATCAGCCCCAGCATTTT
cdr3_aa: CAWSVGTGDLSNQPQHF

clone_size: NA
v_call: TRBV30
d_call: NA
j_call: TRBJ1-5
cdr3_nt: TGTGCCTGGAGTGAGGGGATAAGGCAGCCCCAGCATTTT
cdr3_aa: CAWSEGIRQPQHF

clone_size: NA
v_call: TRBV10-2
d_call: TRBD2
j_call: TRBJ2-2
cdr3_nt: TGCGCCAGCAGTGAGTCGGGGGGGGTGGACACCGGGGAGCTGTTTTTT
cdr3_aa: CASSESGGVDTGELFF

clone_size: once
v_call: TRBV30
d_call: NA
j_call: TRBJ1-6
cdr3_nt: TGTGCCTGGACGAGCGAGGTGCCCTATAATTCACCCCTCCACTTT
cdr3_aa: CAWTSEVPYNSPLHF

clone_size: NA
v_call: TRBV19
d_call: NA
j_call: TRBJ1-1
cdr3_nt: TGTGCCAGTAGTACTACAGGGAACACTGAAGCTTTCTTT
cdr3_aa: CASSTTGNTEAFF

clone_size: few
v_call: TRBV3-1/TRBV3-2
d_call: NA
j_call: TRBJ2-1
cdr3_nt: TGTGCCAGCAGCCAAGTTAGCAATGAGCAGTTCTTC
cdr3_aa: CASSQVSNEQFF

clone_size: few
v_call: TRBV5-1
d_call: NA
j_call: TRBJ1-3
cdr3_nt: TGCGCCAGCAGCTTAGGAGGTCCTGGAAACACCATATATTTT
cdr3_aa: CASSLGGPGNTIYF

clone_size: NA
v_call: TRBV18
d_call: TRBD1
j_call: TRBJ1-2
cdr3_nt: TGTGCCAGCTCACCCGGACAGGGAATAAGTGGCTACACCTTC
cdr3_aa: CASSPGQGISGYTF

clone_size: few
v_call: TRBV15
d_call: NA
j_call: TRBJ2-2
cdr3_nt: TGTGCCACCAGCAGAGAACAGGGCCGCACCGGGGAGCTGTTTTTT
cdr3_aa: CATSREQGRTGELFF

clone_size: NA
v_call: TRBV6-1
d_call: NA
j_call: TRBJ1-5
cdr3_nt: TGTGCCAGCAGTGACGGTATTTTAAGCAATCAGCCCCAGCATTTT
cdr3_aa: CASSDGILSNQPQHF

clone_size: once
v_call: TRBV3-1/TRBV3-2
d_call: TRBD1
j_call: TRBJ1-6
cdr3_nt: TGTGCCAGCAGCCAAGACCCCGGACAGGGTCGTAGTACACCCCTCCACTTT
cdr3_aa: CASSQDPGQGRSTPLHF

clone_size: NA
v_call: TRBV20-1
d_call: NA
j_call: TRBJ1-1
cdr3_nt: TGCAGTGCTAGAGATGGGGGGGCTTTCTTT
cdr3_aa: CSARDGGAFF

clone_size: NA
v_call: TRBV6-5
d_call: TRBD1
j_call: TRBJ2-1
cdr3_nt: TGTGCCAGCAGGACAGGGCACCAACCGAACAATGAGCAGTTCTTC
cdr3_aa: CASRTGHQPNNEQFF

clone_size: once
v_call: TRBV5-1
d_call: NA
j_call: TRBJ2-5
cdr3_nt: TGCGCCAGCAGCGTGGACTACCAAGAGACCCAGTACTTC
cdr3_aa: CASSVDYQETQYF

clone_size: NA
v_call: TRBV7-3
d_call: TRBD2
j_call: TRBJ2-1
cdr3_nt: TGTGCCAGCAGCCTAGCGGGGGGGCCCTACAATGAGCAGTTCTTC
cdr3_aa: CASSLAGGPYNEQFF

clone_size: NA
v_call: TRBV2
d_call: NA
j_call: TRBJ1-1
cdr3_nt: TGTGCCAGCAGGGATCAGGTTACTGAAGCTTTCTTT
cdr3_aa: CASRDQVTEAFF

clone_size: NA
v_call: TRBV20-1
d_call: NA
j_call: TRBJ1-2
cdr3_nt: TGCAGTGCTAGTATGGACATCCGGGGGGGGTATGGCTACACCTTC
cdr3_aa: CSASMDIRGGYGYTF

clone_size: NA
v_call: TRBV29-1
d_call: NA
j_call: TRBJ1-1
cdr3_nt: TGCAGCGTGAGGGAGGGGAGGGACACTGAAGCTTTCTTT
cdr3_aa: CSVREGRDTEAFF

clone_size: NA
v_call: TRBV3-1/TRBV3-2
d_call: TRBD2
j_call: TRBJ2-5
cdr3_nt: TGTGCCAGCAGCCAAACACTAGCGAGCGAGACCCAGTACTTC
cdr3_aa: CASSQTLASETQYF

clone_size: few
v_call: TRBV7-3
d_call: TRBD1
j_call: TRBJ2-7
cdr3_nt: TGTGCCGGGACAGGGGGCTCCTACGAGCAGTACTTC
cdr3_aa: CAGTGGSYEQYF

clone_size: NA
v_call: TRBV19
d_call: NA
j_call: TRBJ1-1
cdr3_nt: TGTGCCAGTTGTAGAAAAGGGGTCACTGAAGCTTTCTTT
cdr3_aa: CASCRKGVTEAFF

clone_size: NA
v_call: TRBV6-4
d_call: NA
j_call: TRBJ2-2
cdr3_nt: TGTGCCAGCAGGAACAGGGGAGGCGGGGAGCTGTTTTTT
cdr3_aa: CASRNRGGGELFF

clone_size: NA
v_call: TRBV6-5
d_call: TRBD1
j_call: TRBJ1-1
cdr3_nt: TGTGCCAGCAGTTATTCCGGGACAGCGAGGGGAGCTTTCTTT
cdr3_aa: CASSYSGTARGAFF

clone_size: once
v_call: TRBV9
d_call: TRBD2
j_call: TRBJ2-3
cdr3_nt: TGTGCCAGCAGCCCCCGACTAGCGGGAGCCACAGATACGCAGTATTTT
cdr3_aa: CASSPRLAGATDTQYF

clone_size: NA
v_call: TRBV5-6
d_call: TRBD1
j_call: TRBJ2-7
cdr3_nt: TGTGCCAGCAGCCCTCCGACCGGGACAGGGAACTACGAGCAGTACTTC
cdr3_aa: CASSPPTGTGNYEQYF

clone_size: NA
v_call: TRBV3-1/TRBV3-2
d_call: TRBD2
j_call: TRBJ2-1
cdr3_nt: TGTGCCAGCAGCCAAGGGCTGGGGGAGGGCTCCTACAATGAGCAGTTCTTC
cdr3_aa: CASSQGLGEGSYNEQFF

clone_size: many
v_call: TRBV5-1
d_call: TRBD2
j_call: TRBJ2-1
cdr3_nt: TGCGCCAGCAGCTCACTAGCGGGGGGGGGCAATGAGCAGTTCTTC
cdr3_aa: CASSSLAGGGNEQFF

clone_size: few
v_call: TRBV7-8
d_call: NA
j_call: TRBJ2-5
cdr3_nt: TGTGCCAGCAGCTTCCGAGGGGGTCGCCCCCAGGGGACCCAGTACTTC
cdr3_aa: CASSFRGGRPQGTQYF

clone_size: NA
v_call: TRBV5-1
d_call: NA
j_call: TRBJ1-3
cdr3_nt: TGCGCCAGCAGCCCGGCACACTCGGGGGGAAACACCATATATTTT
cdr3_aa: CASSPAHSGGNTIYF

clone_size: NA
v_call: TRBV19
d_call: NA
j_call: TRBJ2-1
cdr3_nt: TGTGCCAGTAGTATAATCGGAGGGCAGGAGCAGTTCTTC
cdr3_aa: CASSIIGGQEQFF

clone_size: once
v_call: TRBV30
d_call: TRBD1
j_call: TRBJ1-1
cdr3_nt: TGTGCCTGGAGTGAGATTAGGGGGCCAATAATGAACACTGAAGCTTTCTTT
cdr3_aa: CAWSEIRGPIMNTEAFF

clone_size: NA
v_call: TRBV12-5
d_call: TRBD2
j_call: TRBJ2-2
cdr3_nt: TGTGCTAGTGGTCACCCGGGAGGGATGAACACCGGGGAGCTGTTTTTT
cdr3_aa: CASGHPGGMNTGELFF